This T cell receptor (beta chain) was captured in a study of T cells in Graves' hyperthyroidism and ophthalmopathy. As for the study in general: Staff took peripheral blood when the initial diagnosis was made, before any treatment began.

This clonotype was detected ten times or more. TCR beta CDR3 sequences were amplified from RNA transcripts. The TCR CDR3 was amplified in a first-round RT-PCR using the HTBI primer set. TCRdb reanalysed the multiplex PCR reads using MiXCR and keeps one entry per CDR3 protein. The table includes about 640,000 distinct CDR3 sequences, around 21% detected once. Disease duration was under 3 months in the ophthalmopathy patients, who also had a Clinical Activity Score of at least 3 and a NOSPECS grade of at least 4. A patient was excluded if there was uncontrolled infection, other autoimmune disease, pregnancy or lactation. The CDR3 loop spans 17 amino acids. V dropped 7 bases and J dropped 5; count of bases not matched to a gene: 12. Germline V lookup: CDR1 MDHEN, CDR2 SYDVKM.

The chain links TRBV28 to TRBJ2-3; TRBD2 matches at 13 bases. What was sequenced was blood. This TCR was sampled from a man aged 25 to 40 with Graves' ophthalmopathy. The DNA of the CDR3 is TGTGCCAGCATTTCCCCGACTAGCGGGAGGAGAGGAGATACGCAGTATTTT. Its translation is CASISPTSGRRGDTQYF.